This TCR beta chain was identified in a study of blood T cell repertoires in COVID-19. Study in general: Collection of acute and convalescent COVID-19 samples took place in the United States, Italy and Spain.

This clone was observed once. Recruits, aged roughly 18 to 100 years, lived in around 24 US areas. Generated by immunoSEQ multiplex PCR, the TCRdb table keeps only in-frame clones and is missing some. This sample has almost 250,000 clones, with approximately 86% found just once. Germline V lookup: CDR1 LGHDT, CDR2 YNNKEL (reference sequence). CDR3 length: 12 amino acids. V lost 3 bases to trimming and J lost 13 bases; unmatched junction nucleotides: 8. The specimen was PBMCs or T cells enriched from blood (not recorded which). The rearrangement links TRBV3-1 (or the pseudogene TRBV3-2) to TRBJ1-2, with 7 positions matching TRBD1. The sequence was obtained from a woman aged 45-60 years who had recovered from COVID-19. In nucleotides, the CDR3 is TGTGCCAGCAGCCACACAGACAGGGTGTTCACCTTC. Protein: CASSHTDRVFTF.